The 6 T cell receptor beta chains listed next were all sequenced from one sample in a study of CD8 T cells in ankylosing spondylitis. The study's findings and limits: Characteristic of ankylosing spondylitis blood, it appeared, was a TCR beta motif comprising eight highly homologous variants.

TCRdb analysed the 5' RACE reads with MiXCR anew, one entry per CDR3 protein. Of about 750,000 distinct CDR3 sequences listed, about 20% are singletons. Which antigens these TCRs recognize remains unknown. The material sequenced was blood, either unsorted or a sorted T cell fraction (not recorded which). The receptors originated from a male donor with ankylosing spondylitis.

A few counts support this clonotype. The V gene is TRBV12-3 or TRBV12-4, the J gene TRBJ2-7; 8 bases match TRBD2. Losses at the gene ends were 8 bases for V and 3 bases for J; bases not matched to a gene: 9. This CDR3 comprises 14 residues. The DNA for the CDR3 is TGTGCCAGCGTGCGGGGGGCGCCTTACTACGAGCAGTACTTC. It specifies CASVRGAPYYEQYF.

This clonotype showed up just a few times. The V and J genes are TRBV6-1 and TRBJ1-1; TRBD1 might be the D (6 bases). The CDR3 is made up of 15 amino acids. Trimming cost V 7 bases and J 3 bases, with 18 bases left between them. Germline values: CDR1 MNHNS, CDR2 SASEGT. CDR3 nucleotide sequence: TGTGCCAGCACTCGTAACAGGGTTGGCGACACTGAAGCTTTCTTT. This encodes CASTRNRVGDTEAFF.

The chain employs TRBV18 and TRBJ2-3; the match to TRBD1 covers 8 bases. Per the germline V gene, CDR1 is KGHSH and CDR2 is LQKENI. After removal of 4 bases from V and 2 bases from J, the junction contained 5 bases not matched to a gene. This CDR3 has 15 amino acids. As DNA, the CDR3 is TGTGCCAGCTCACAAGGACAGGGCCCCACAGATACGCAGTATTTT. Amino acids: CASSQGQGPTDTQYF.

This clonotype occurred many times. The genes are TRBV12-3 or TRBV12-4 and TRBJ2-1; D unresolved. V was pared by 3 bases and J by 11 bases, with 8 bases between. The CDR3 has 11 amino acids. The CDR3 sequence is CASSLGLKQFF. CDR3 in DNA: TGTGCCAGCAGTTTGGGGTTGAAGCAGTTCTTC.

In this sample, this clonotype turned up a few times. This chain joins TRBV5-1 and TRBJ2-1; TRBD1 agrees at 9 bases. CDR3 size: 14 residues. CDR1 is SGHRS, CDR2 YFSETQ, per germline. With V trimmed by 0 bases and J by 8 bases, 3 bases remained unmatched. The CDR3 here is CASSLGDRVDEQFF. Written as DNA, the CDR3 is TGCGCCAGCAGCTTGGGGGACAGGGTAGATGAGCAGTTCTTC.

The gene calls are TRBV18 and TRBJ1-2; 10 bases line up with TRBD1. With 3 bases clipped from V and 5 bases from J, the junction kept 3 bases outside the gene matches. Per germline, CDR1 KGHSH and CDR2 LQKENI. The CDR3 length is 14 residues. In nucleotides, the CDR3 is TGTGCCAGCTCACCGACAGGGGGCAAATATGGCTACACCTTC. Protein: CASSPTGGKYGYTF.